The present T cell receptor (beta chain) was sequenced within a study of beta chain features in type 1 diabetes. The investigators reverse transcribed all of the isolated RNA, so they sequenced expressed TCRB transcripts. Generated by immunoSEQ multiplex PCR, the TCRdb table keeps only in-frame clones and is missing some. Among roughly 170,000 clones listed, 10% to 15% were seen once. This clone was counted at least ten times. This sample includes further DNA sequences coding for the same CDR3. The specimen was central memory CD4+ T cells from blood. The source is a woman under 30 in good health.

CDR3 amino acids: CAWSVRGDQPQHF. The CDR3 bases are TGTGCCTGGAGTGTACGGGGGGATCAGCCCCAGCATTTT. The chain joins TRBV30 to TRBJ1-5; possibly TRBD1 for D (5 bases). V was shortened by 0 bases and J by 5 bases, with 8 bases between the two germline ends. The germline V gene has CDR1 GTSNPN and CDR2 SVGIG (reference sequence). CDR3 length: 13 residues.